Presented here are 6 T cell receptor beta chains from one specimen sequenced in a study of blood T cells in healthy people across ages. A J-beta primer mix and a sample-barcoded 5' primer were used in a second PCR of about 7 to 12 cycles. In TCRdb, the 5' RACE reads were re-called with MiXCR into one record per CDR3 protein. The sample carries just under 900,000 distinct CDR3 sequences, roughly 26% recorded once. Sequenced: blood. The receptors here all came from a woman aged 80 or older in good health.

The V and J genes are TRBV11-2 and TRBJ2-1, with D perhaps given as TRBD1 or TRBD2 (5 bases each). The CDR3 totals 13 residues. The germline CDR1 and CDR2 sequences are SGHAT and FQNNGV. V was shortened by 5 bases and J by 4 bases, with 9 bases between the two germline ends. The CDR3: CASSGDQYNEQFF. Written as DNA, the CDR3 is TGTGCCAGCAGCGGGGACCAGTACAATGAGCAGTTCTTC.

This clonotype appeared a single time. The chain joins TRBV19 to TRBJ1-5; a weak D match, TRBD1 (6 bases). Germline V lookup: CDR1 LNHDA, CDR2 SQIVND (reference sequence). The CDR3 loop spans 14 amino acids. Trimming removed 5 bases at V and 4 bases at J, with 12 bases between. CDR3 protein: CASSFGQPNQPQHF. The CDR3 DNA reads as TGTGCCAGTAGTTTCGGACAGCCAAATCAGCCCCAGCATTTT. Using reference TRBV19 and TRBJ1-5 for the parts outside the CDR3, the full variable domain is DGGITQSPKYLFRKEGQNVTLSCEQNLNHDAMYWYRQDPGQGLRLIYYSQIVNDFQKGDIAEGYSVSREKKESFPLTVTSAQKNPTAFYLCASSFGQPNQPQHFGDGTRLSIL.

The chain couples TRBV6-5 to TRBJ1-4; D is uncertain. Trimming cost V 0 bases and J 4 bases, with 12 bases left between them. The CDR3 covers 16 residues. Germline V lookup: CDR1 MNHEY, CDR2 SVGAGI. The CDR3 nucleotides read TGTGCCAGCAGTTACTCTAATATAGGGAGTAATGAAAAACTGTTTTTT. Translating it yields CASSYSNIGSNEKLFF.

The chain is built from TRBV11-2 and TRBJ2-1; perhaps TRBD2 as D (5 bases). The germline CDR1 and CDR2 sequences are SGHAT and FQNNGV. V was clipped by 5 bases and J by 13 bases, with 15 bases between them. The CDR3 sequence is 12 residues long. CDR3 nucleotide sequence: TGTGCCAGCAGCCCCAGCGAGGGCCCCCAGTTCTTC. This encodes CASSPSEGPQFF. Full variable domain (missing parts from reference TRBV11-2 and TRBJ2-1): EAGVAQSPRYKIIEKRQSVAFWCNPISGHATLYWYQQILGQGPKLLIQFQNNGVVDDSQLPKDRFSAERLKGVDSTLKIQPAKLEDSAVYLCASSPSEGPQFFGPGTRLTVL.

This clonotype was counted only a few times. This chain links TRBV2 with TRBJ1-2; weak D call: TRBD1 (6 bases). Germline loops: CDR1 SNHLY, CDR2 FYNNEI. Trimming cost V 5 bases and J 1 base, with 14 bases left between them. The CDR3 is 15 residues long. As DNA, the CDR3 is TGTGCCAGCAGTATACAGGGAACGATTAACTATGGCTACACCTTC. It encodes CASSIQGTINYGYTF.

This clonotype was recorded many times. The CDR3 nucleotides read TGCAGCGTTAAGACCGCGGCGTATGGCTACACCTTC. Protein product: CSVKTAAYGYTF. V and J are TRBV29-1 and TRBJ1-2; D gene ambiguous. The V end lost 5 bases, the J end lost 5 bases, and 12 bases lay between the germline ends. Germline CDR1 is SQVTM and CDR2 is ANQGSEA. The CDR3 has 12 amino acids. The variable domain in full, completed from reference TRBV29-1 and TRBJ1-2, reads SAVISQKPSRDICQRGTSLTIQCQVDSQVTMMFWYRQQPGQSLTLIATANQGSEATYESGFVIDKFPISRPNLTFSTLTVSNMSPEDSSIYLCSVKTAAYGYTFGSGTRLTVV.